The present T cell receptor (beta chain) was sequenced within a study of T-cell reconstitution after alpha-beta-depleted transplantation in children. This clonotype was found a few times. Germline CDR1 is LNHNV and CDR2 is YYDKDF (reference sequence). With V trimmed by 5 bases and J by 3 bases, 2 bases remained unmatched. This CDR3 region has 14 residues. A TCRbeta library incorporating unique molecular identifiers was prepared. One entry per CDR3 protein results from TCRdb running MiXCR on the PCR reads. The sample yields 500,000 to 600,000 distinct CDR3 sequences, 15% to 20% seen once. Sequenced here: PBMCs from the stem cell graft donor, sampled from the stem cell graft. The rearrangement joins TRBV15 to TRBJ2-7; TRBD2 matches 12 bases. This clonotype originated in a human donor who donated a stem cell graft to a child with acute lymphoblastic leukemia. CDR3: CATSEGLAGYEQYF. The CDR3 nucleotides are TGTGCCACCAGCGAGGGACTAGCGGGCTACGAGCAGTACTTC. Full variable domain (missing parts from reference TRBV15 and TRBJ2-7): DAMVIQNPRYQVTQFGKPVTLSCSQTLNHNVMYWYQQKSSQAPKLLFHYYDKDFNNEADTPDNFQSRRPNTSFCFLDIRSPGLGDTAMYLCATSEGLAGYEQYFGPGTRLTVT.